These 27 T cell receptor beta chains originate from one sample sequenced in a study of CD8 T cells in ankylosing spondylitis (dated 2017 in TCRdb). Points the paper makes about the study in general: A TCR beta motif of about eight highly homologous amino acid variants appeared characteristic of blood from ankylosing spondylitis patients.

Library creation used 5' RACE. Sequencing used an Illumina HiSeq 2500. TCRdb took the public reads, trimmed them with fastp at Q25, ran MiXCR for clone calling and kept in-frame beta chains. Rows matching on CDR3 protein sequence are summarized as one entry with the most common DNA and genes. This sample has about 800,000 distinct CDR3 sequences in its table, and 12% of those were observed once. 0.51% of the sample lies in the top ten. No antigen has been identified for these receptors. The sample comprised blood, either unsorted or a sorted T cell fraction (not recorded which). Receptors were obtained from a male donor with ankylosing spondylitis.

The chain couples TRBV4-3 to TRBJ2-2, with a tentative D call TRBD2 (6 bases). CDR3 size: 15 residues. CDR1 is LGHNA and CDR2 is YSLEER in the germline V gene. The V end lost 0 bases, the J end lost 5 bases, and 10 bases lay between the germline ends. The CDR3 reads CASSQDIGRTGELFF. The CDR3 DNA reads as TGCGCCAGCAGCCAAGATATAGGGAGGACCGGGGAGCTGTTTTTT.

V usage is TRBV9 and J usage is TRBJ2-3; D is ambiguous. The germline V and J ends were trimmed by 4 bases and 1 base, with 13 bases remaining between them. Looked up from germline, CDR1 is SGDLS and CDR2 is YYNGEE. This CDR3 is built from 15 residues. CDR3 sequence: CASSPRRPGTDTQYF. CDR3 DNA: TGTGCCAGCAGCCCCCGGCGGCCGGGCACAGATACGCAGTATTTT.

This clonotype was found many times. The rearrangement joins TRBV7-9 to TRBJ2-1; D may be TRBD2 (5 bases). Between the trimmed V and J ends, which lost 5 bases and 1 base, there was a span of 9 bases. Germline V gene lookup returns CDR1 SEHNR and CDR2 FQNEAQ (reference sequence). This CDR3 has 14 residues. This CDR3 is CASSGRNSYNEQFF. CDR3 coding DNA: TGTGCCAGCAGCGGGAGAAATTCCTACAATGAGCAGTTCTTC.

This clonotype came up many times. The V call is TRBV20-1, the J call TRBJ2-5; D is ambiguous. CDR3 length: 12 amino acids. V was cut by 0 bases and J by 4 bases, with 6 bases left in between. The V gene's germline CDR1 is DFQATT and CDR2 SNEGSKA (reference sequence). The CDR3 region has the DNA TGCAGTGCTAGAGAGGGCCCAGAGACCCAGTACTTC. This codes for CSAREGPETQYF.

A few counts support this clonotype. J is TRBJ2-1 and V is TRBV20-1; D may match TRBD1 or TRBD2 (5 bases each). The CDR3 is 16 amino acids. Germline CDR1 reads DFQATT; CDR2 reads SNEGSKA (reference sequence). V lost 6 bases, J lost 2 bases, and 20 bases lay in between. Here the CDR3 DNA reads TGCAGTGCCGCAGAAGCCGGGACGCATACCTACAATGAGCAGTTCTTC. Its translation is CSAAEAGTHTYNEQFF.

This clonotype showed up just a few times. This chain uses TRBV11-2 with TRBJ2-5; tentatively, D is TRBD1 or TRBD2 (7 bases each). The CDR3 covers 14 residues. V lost 4 bases and J lost 5, with 14 bases in between. Germline loops: CDR1 SGHAT, CDR2 FQNNGV. The CDR3 spells CASSSTGREETQYF. CDR3 DNA sequence: TGTGCCAGCAGCTCGACAGGGAGGGAGGAGACCCAGTACTTC.

In its sample, this clonotype was seen a few times. The chain is built from TRBV7-3 and TRBJ2-1; tentatively, D is TRBD1 (5 bases). The CDR3 is made up of 13 amino acids. V lost 1 base to trimming and J lost 9 bases, with 10 bases between them. Germline V gene sequence: CDR1 SGHTA, CDR2 FQGTGA. The CDR3 nucleotides read TGTGCCAGCAGCTTAAGGGGCTTCAGTGAGCAGTTCTTC. It is translated as CASSLRGFSEQFF.

A remark on this clonotype: The junction shows a germline mismatch at one end, possibly a read error. The V and J genes are TRBV10-3 and TRBJ2-3; D unclear. This CDR3 spans 13 amino acids. Per germline, CDR1 ENHRY and CDR2 SYGVKD. CDR3 in amino acids: CAIGGSYTDTRYF. Written as DNA, the CDR3 is TGTGCCATCGGTGGGTCCTACACAGATACGCGGTATTTT.

This chain links TRBV5-1 with TRBJ1-3; no clear D. This CDR3 is built from 15 residues. Between the trimmed V and J ends, which lost 0 bases and 0 bases, there was a span of 7 bases. The germline V gene has CDR1 SGHRS and CDR2 YFSETQ. The CDR3 sequence: CASSLGPSSGNTIYF. Here the CDR3 DNA reads TGCGCCAGCAGCTTGGGACCGAGCTCTGGAAACACCATATATTTT.

The chain links TRBV9 to TRBJ1-3, with D maybe TRBD1 (6 bases). From germline, CDR1 is SGDLS and CDR2 YYNGEE. With 2 bases removed from V and 0 bases from J, the gap between germline ends came to 12 bases. This CDR3 spans 16 amino acids. The CDR3 region has the DNA TGTGCCAGCAGCGTCCGGGACACGCTCTCTGGAAACACCATATATTTT. This sequence encodes CASSVRDTLSGNTIYF.

This clonotype has a count of ten or more. The CDR3 nucleotides are TGTGCCAGCAGCCCCGGGCCTGGTCAGCCCCAGCATTTT. The encoded protein is CASSPGPGQPQHF. The chain uses TRBV7-2 and TRBJ1-5; D is ambiguous. Germline assignment: CDR1 SGHTA and CDR2 FQGNSA. The CDR3 totals 13 residues. V lost 5 bases and J 6 bases, leaving 11 bases between the germline ends.

In this sample, this clonotype turned up many times. The rearrangement links TRBV20-1 to TRBJ2-3; 14 bases align to TRBD2. The CDR3 is 15 amino acids. CDR1 is DFQATT and CDR2 is SNEGSKA in the germline V gene (reference sequence). The J segment lost 5 bases and the V segment lost 6 bases, leaving 7 bases of the junction unmatched. The CDR3, as DNA: TGCAGTGCCCGACTAGCGGGAGGGCCTGGAGATACGCAGTATTTT. The encoded protein is CSARLAGGPGDTQYF.

This clonotype showed up just a few times. The chain joins TRBV20-1 to TRBJ1-1; possibly TRBD1 for D (5 bases). V was clipped by 0 bases and J by 4 bases, with 12 bases between them. The germline CDR1 and CDR2 sequences are DFQATT and SNEGSKA (reference sequence). This CDR3 comprises 14 residues. The CDR3 protein is CSAREVLGATEAFF. The CDR3 nucleotides read TGCAGTGCTAGAGAAGTCCTAGGGGCCACTGAAGCTTTCTTT.

This clonotype was counted ten times or more. The CDR3 bases are TGTGCCAGCAGCGGCCAATACGAGCAGTACTTC. It translates to CASSGQYEQYF. V is TRBV7-2 and J is TRBJ2-7; no clear D. This CDR3 spans 11 amino acids. With 5 bases removed from V and 4 bases from J, the gap between germline ends came to 6 bases. Germline assignment: CDR1 SGHTA and CDR2 FQGNSA.

This clonotype was seen more than once but under ten times. The CDR3 spells CASSLAYRGVDTIYF. The CDR3 region has the DNA TGTGCCAGCAGCTTAGCATACAGGGGGGTAGACACCATATATTTT. The gene calls are TRBV7-2 and TRBJ1-3; 8 positions agree with TRBD1. CDR3 length: 15 amino acids. Germline CDR1 reads SGHTA; CDR2 reads FQGNSA. J gave up 8 bases and V 0 bases, and 6 bases lay outside the gene matches.

This clonotype was counted many times. The V call is TRBV20-1, the J call TRBJ2-7, with TRBD2 matching over 7 bases. This CDR3 spans 13 amino acids. In germline, CDR1 is DFQATT, CDR2 SNEGSKA (reference sequence). V shed 3 bases and J 3 bases; nucleotides not matched to a gene: 5. CDR3 nucleotides: TGCAGTGCTAGCGGGACTACAAACTACGAGCAGTACTTC. As protein: CSASGTTNYEQYF.

This clonotype was detected once. The CDR3 loop is CASSFSEVQYF. The CDR3 DNA sequence: TGTGCCAGCAGCTTCTCGGAAGTTCAGTACTTC. The chain employs TRBV5-4 and TRBJ2-4; D is unclear. Deletions cut 2 bases from V and 11 bases from J, with 8 bases between. Germline V gene data show CDR1 as SGHNT and CDR2 as YYREEE (reference sequence). The CDR3 contains 11 residues.

This clonotype was recorded many times. The rearrangement uses TRBV6-1 and TRBJ1-2; 9 bases line up with TRBD1. CDR1 and CDR2 (germline): MNHNS, SASEGT. The V and J ends lost 5 bases and 7 bases, in that order; junction bases with no gene match: 14. This CDR3 spans 16 amino acids. CDR3 loop: CASSPPGQGIAAGYTF. CDR3 nucleotide sequence: TGTGCCAGCAGTCCCCCTGGACAGGGGATAGCGGCTGGCTACACCTTC.

The DNA for the CDR3 is TGTGCCAGCCGTAGAGCCGTTTCACCCCTCCACTTT. Amino acids: CASRRAVSPLHF. The chain combines TRBV28 with TRBJ1-6; unclear D gene. This CDR3 spans 12 amino acids. Germline V gene lookup returns CDR1 MDHEN and CDR2 SYDVKM. Trimming cost V 8 bases and J 9 bases, with 11 bases left between them.

In regard to this clonotype: The junction differs from germline at one of its ends, possibly a read error. The chain couples TRBV7-7 to TRBJ2-2, with D uncertain. Looked up from germline, CDR1 is SSHAT and CDR2 is FNYEAQ (reference sequence). The CDR3 consists of 12 residues. CDR3 coding DNA: TGTGCTAGCAGAGCCCTTTCCGGGGAGCTGTTTTTT. Protein product: CASRALSGELFF.

This clonotype showed up just a few times. The chain couples TRBV20-1 to TRBJ1-6; D remains unclear. This CDR3 contains 15 residues. Germline assignment: CDR1 DFQATT and CDR2 SNEGSKA (reference sequence). V was clipped by 5 bases and J by 7 bases, with 18 bases between them. The CDR3 coding sequence is TGCAGTGCTCCCCCGTTCGCGGGGAGGAATTCACCCCTCCACTTT. Its protein product is CSAPPFAGRNSPLHF.

The chain uses TRBV4-3 and TRBJ2-7; D may be TRBD1 (5 bases). CDR1 and CDR2 from the germline V gene are LGHNA and YSLEER. This CDR3 is built from 14 residues. V lost 2 bases to trimming and J lost 0 bases, with 8 bases between them. The CDR3 nucleotides are TGCGCCAGCAGCCAACAGCAGGGCTCCTACGAGCAGTACTTC. It codes for CASSQQQGSYEQYF.

The J gene is TRBJ1-4, the V gene TRBV20-1; TRBD1 agrees at 9 bases. This CDR3 contains 13 residues. From germline, CDR1 is DFQATT and CDR2 SNEGSKA (reference sequence). V dropped 5 bases and J dropped 7; count of bases not matched to a gene: 5. CDR3 protein: CSAQQGAGEKLFF. The CDR3 DNA follows: TGCAGTGCTCAACAGGGGGCCGGTGAAAAACTGTTTTTT.

Many counts were recorded for this clonotype. CDR3 protein: CASSPGLAGDPYNEQFF. Written as DNA, the CDR3 is TGCGCCAGCAGCCCCGGACTAGCGGGAGACCCCTACAATGAGCAGTTCTTC. The chain has TRBV5-1 and TRBJ2-1, with 13 bases identical to TRBD2. This CDR3 has 17 amino acids. The ends lost 4 bases at V and 2 bases at J; junction bases unmatched: 6. Germline lookup yields CDR1 SGHRS and CDR2 YFSETQ.

This clonotype was observed a handful of times. The V call is TRBV7-3, the J call TRBJ2-1; TRBD1 aligns across 8 bases. CDR1 SGHTA and CDR2 FQGTGA come from the germline V gene. The CDR3 spans 13 residues. The V gene end was trimmed by 4 bases and the J gene end by 16 bases; junction bases not matched to a gene: 12. The CDR3 DNA is TGTGCCAGCAGCTCCCGGAAGGGGACAGGACACTTCTTC. Amino acid sequence: CASSSRKGTGHFF. Complete variable domain (other parts from reference TRBV7-3 and TRBJ2-1): GAGVSQTPSNKVTEKGKYVELRCDPISGHTALYWYRQSLGQGPEFLIYFQGTGAADDSGLPNDRFFAVRPEGSVSTLKIQRTERGDSAVYLCASSSRKGTGHFFGPGTRLTVL.

This clonotype was counted between two and nine times. The V gene is TRBV7-2, the J gene TRBJ2-6, with TRBD1 matching 10 bases. CDR1 and CDR2 from the germline V gene are SGHTA and FQGNSA. The trim removed 5 bases at V and 0 bases at J, leaving 4 bases unmatched. CDR3 length: 17 residues. The CDR3 DNA sequence: TGTGCCAGCAGCCGGGGACAGGGGAGCTCTGGGGCCAACGTCCTGACTTTC. Its translation is CASSRGQGSSGANVLTF.

This clonotype was found a few times. The V gene is TRBV12-3 or TRBV12-4, the J gene TRBJ1-1; D is possibly TRBD1 (6 bases). The CDR3 extends over 12 amino acids. Trimming stripped 7 bases from V and 8 bases from J, with 14 bases between. CDR3 sequence (DNA): TGTGCCAGCACCAGGGGAAGGGCCGAAGCTTTCTTT. This sequence encodes CASTRGRAEAFF.